This TCR beta chain derives from a study of PD-1 blockade in classical Hodgkin lymphoma. Across the whole study: Intravenous infusions of nivolumab 3 mg/kg reached patients every 2 weeks. Study-level results: Baseline diversity resembling that of newly diagnosed patients was seen in complete responders.

V was clipped by 5 bases and J by 4 bases; unmatched bases: 4. Germline lookup yields CDR1 SGHTA and CDR2 FQGNSA. The CDR3 covers 15 residues. With regard to this clone: Its antigen is unidentified.

Clones were read by immunoSEQ multiplex PCR, and TCRdb kept only the in-frame ones, dropping some. Counted here are about 20,000 clones, more than 80% occurring once; the ten biggest clones make up roughly 7.3%. Documented time point: cycle 4 day 1 (C4D1), after 5 to 7 weeks of nivolumab. Relapse after autologous stem cell transplantation occurred in every patient, and brentuximab vedotin exposure varied. The authors enriched CD8+ T cells from thawed PBMCs via magnetic negative selection. The chain joins TRBV7-2 to TRBJ2-1, with TRBD2 matching 11 bases. Material: CD8+ T cells from blood, obtained before the fourth cycle of nivolumab. This clonotype was obtained from a human donor with classical Hodgkin lymphoma. As DNA, the CDR3 is TGTGCCAGCAGCCGACTAGCGGGGTATTACAATGAGCAGTTCTTC. Translated, it gives CASSRLAGYYNEQFF.